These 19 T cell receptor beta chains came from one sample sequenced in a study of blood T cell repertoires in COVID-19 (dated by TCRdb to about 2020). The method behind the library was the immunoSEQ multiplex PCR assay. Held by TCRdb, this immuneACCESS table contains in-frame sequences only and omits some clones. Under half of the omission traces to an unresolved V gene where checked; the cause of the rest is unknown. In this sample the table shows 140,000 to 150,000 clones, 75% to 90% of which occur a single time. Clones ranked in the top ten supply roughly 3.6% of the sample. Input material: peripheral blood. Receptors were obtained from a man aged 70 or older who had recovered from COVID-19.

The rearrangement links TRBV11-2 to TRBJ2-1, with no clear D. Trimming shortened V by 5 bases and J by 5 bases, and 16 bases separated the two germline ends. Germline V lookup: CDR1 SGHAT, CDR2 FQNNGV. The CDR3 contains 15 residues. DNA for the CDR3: TGTGCCAGCAGCGCCCATGTGGGCTTCAACAATGAGCAGTTCTTC. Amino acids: CASSAHVGFNNEQFF.

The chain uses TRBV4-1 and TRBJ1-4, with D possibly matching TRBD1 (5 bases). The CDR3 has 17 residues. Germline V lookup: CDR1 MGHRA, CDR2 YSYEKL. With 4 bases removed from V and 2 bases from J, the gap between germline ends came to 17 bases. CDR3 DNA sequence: TGCGCCAGCAGCCCTCTCGCGGGGCGGGGGACTAATGAAAAACTGTTTTTT. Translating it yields CASSPLAGRGTNEKLFF.

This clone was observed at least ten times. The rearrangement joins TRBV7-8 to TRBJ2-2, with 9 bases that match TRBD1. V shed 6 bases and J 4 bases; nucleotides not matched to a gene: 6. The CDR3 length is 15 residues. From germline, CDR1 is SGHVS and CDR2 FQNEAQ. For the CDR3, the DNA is TGTGCCAGCAGGGCCGGGACAGGGTCCACCGGGGAGCTGTTTTTT. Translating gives CASRAGTGSTGELFF.

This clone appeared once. In nucleotides, the CDR3 is TGCGCCAGCAGCTCCGCCCCCAGCGTTAGCTCCTACGAGCAGTACTTC. This codes for CASSSAPSVSSYEQYF. The chain uses TRBV5-1 and TRBJ2-7, with unresolved D. Trimming pared 3 bases from V and 0 bases from J, leaving 16 bases between. Germline V gene lookup returns CDR1 SGHRS and CDR2 YFSETQ. This CDR3 contains 16 residues.

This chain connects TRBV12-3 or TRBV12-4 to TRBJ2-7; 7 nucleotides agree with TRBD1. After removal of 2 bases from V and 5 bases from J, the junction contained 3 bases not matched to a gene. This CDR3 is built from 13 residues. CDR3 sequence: CASSLQGDDEQYF. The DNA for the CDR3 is TGTGCCAGCAGTTTACAGGGGGACGACGAGCAGTACTTC.

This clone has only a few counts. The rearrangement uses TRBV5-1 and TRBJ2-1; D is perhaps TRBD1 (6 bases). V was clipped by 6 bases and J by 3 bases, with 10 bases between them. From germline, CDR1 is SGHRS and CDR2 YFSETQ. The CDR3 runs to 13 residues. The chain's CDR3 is CASTPDSYNEQFF. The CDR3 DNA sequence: TGCGCCAGCACCCCGGACAGCTACAATGAGCAGTTCTTC.

CDR3 protein: CATTPSGGYNEQFF. The CDR3 coding sequence is TGTGCCACCACCCCTAGCGGGGGCTACAATGAGCAGTTCTTC. The chain joins TRBV27 to TRBJ2-1; 10 nucleotides line up with TRBD2. The CDR3 length is 14 residues. The germline gives CDR1 MNHEY, CDR2 SMNVEV (reference sequence). With V trimmed by 10 bases and J by 3 bases, 6 bases remained unmatched.

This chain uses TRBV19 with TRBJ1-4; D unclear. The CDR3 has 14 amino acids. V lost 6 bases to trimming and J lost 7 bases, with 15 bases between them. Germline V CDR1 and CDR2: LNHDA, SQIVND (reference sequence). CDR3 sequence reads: CASRITVSSEKLFF. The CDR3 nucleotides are TGTGCCAGTAGGATTACAGTTTCCAGTGAAAAACTGTTTTTT.

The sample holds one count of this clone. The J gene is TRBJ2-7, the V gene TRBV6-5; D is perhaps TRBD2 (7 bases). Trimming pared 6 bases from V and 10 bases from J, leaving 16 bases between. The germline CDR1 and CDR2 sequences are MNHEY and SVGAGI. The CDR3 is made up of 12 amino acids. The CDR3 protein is CASSPRGAVQYF. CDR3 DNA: TGTGCCAGCAGCCCCCGGGGGGCAGTACAGTACTTC.

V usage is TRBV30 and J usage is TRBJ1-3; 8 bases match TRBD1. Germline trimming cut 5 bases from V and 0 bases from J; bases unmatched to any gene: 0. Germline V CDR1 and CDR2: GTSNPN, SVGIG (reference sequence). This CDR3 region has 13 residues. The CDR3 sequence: CAWDRGSGNTIYF. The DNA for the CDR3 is TGTGCCTGGGACAGGGGCTCTGGAAACACCATATATTTT.

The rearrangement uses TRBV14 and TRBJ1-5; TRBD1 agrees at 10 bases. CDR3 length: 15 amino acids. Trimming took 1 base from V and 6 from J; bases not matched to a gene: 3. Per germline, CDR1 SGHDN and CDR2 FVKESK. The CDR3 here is CASSQGQGAGQPQHF. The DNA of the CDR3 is TGTGCCAGCAGCCAAGGACAGGGGGCCGGTCAGCCCCAGCATTTT. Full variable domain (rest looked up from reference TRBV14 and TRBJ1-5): EAGVTQFPSHSVIEKGQTVTLRCDPISGHDNLYWYRRVMGKEIKFLLHFVKESKQDESGMPNNRFLAERTGGTYSTLKVQPAELEDSGVYFCASSQGQGAGQPQHFGDGTRLSIL.

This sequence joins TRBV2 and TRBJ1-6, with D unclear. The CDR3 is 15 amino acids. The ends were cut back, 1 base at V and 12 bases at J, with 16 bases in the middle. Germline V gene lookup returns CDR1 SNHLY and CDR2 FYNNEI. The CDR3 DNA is TGTGCCAGCAGTGAAGAACTGGCAGGACTTCTACCCCTCCACTTT. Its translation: CASSEELAGLLPLHF.

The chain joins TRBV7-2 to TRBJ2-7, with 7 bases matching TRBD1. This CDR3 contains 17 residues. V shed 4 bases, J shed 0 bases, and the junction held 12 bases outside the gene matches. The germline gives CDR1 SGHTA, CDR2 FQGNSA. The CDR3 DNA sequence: TGTGCCAGCAGCTCCGGACAGGCGCCGGGGAGCTCCTACGAGCAGTACTTC. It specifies CASSSGQAPGSSYEQYF.

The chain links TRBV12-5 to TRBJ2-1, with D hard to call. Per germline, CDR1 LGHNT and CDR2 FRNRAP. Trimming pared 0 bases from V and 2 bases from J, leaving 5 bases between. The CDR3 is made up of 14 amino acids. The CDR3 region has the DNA TGTGCTAGTGGTTTGGTAGGAGCCTACAATGAGCAGTTCTTC. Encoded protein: CASGLVGAYNEQFF.

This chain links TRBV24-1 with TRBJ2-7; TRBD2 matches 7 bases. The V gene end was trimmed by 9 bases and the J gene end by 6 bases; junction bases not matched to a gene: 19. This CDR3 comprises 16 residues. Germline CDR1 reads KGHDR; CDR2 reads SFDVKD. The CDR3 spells CATAPSRGDWASEQYF. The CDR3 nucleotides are TGTGCCACCGCCCCTTCTCGGGGGGATTGGGCGTCCGAGCAGTACTTC.

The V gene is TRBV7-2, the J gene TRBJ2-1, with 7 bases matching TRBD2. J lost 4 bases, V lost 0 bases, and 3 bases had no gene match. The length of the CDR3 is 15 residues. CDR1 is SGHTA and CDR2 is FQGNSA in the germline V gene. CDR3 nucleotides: TGTGCCAGCAGCTTAGCCGGGAGGACGTACAATGAGCAGTTCTTC. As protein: CASSLAGRTYNEQFF.

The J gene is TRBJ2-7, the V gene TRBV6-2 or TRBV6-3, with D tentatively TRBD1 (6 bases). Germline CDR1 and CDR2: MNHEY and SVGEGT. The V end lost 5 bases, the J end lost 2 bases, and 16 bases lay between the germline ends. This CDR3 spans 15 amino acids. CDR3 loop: CASSRPPGQTYEQYF. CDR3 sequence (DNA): TGTGCCAGCAGTCGACCCCCCGGACAGACCTACGAGCAGTACTTC.

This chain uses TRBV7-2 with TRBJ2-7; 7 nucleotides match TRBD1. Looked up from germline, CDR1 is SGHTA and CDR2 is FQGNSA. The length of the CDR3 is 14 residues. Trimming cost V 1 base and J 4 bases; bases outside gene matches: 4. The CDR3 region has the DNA TGTGCCAGCAGCTTAGTAGGGGGCAGTTACGAGCAGTACTTC. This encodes CASSLVGGSYEQYF.

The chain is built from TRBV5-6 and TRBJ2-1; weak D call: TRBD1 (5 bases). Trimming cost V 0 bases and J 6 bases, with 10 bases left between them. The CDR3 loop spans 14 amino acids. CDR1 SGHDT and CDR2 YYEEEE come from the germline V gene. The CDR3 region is CASSLGGGPNEQFF. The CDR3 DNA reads TGTGCCAGCAGCTTGGGGGGCGGTCCCAATGAGCAGTTCTTC.